The sequence of this T cell receptor (beta chain) was determined in a study of response to subunit inactivated influenza vaccine listed by TCRdb under 2018. Looking at the study overall: The study used deep quantitative T cell receptor repertoire profiling to track responses to a trivalent subunit inactivated influenza vaccine.

A few counts support this clonotype. This clone's antigen is unknown. No clone much larger than this one lies a single base away; base qualities are absent. The library was produced with RT-PCR. TCRdb names Illumina HiSeq 2500 as the instrument used. Through fastp at Q25 and MiXCR, TCRdb rebuilt clones from the public reads, retaining in-frame beta chains. Each record represents a unique CDR3 protein, reported with the most common genes and DNA among its rows. A total of approximately 570,000 distinct CDR3 sequences appear in this sample, 7.6% of them only once. Approximately 12% of the sample goes to the ten largest clones. On the study overall, not on this receptor specifically: It was suggested by the authors that each seasonal influenza vaccination may recruit only a limited number of new T cells.

The material was PBMCs from blood, obtained roughly 24 months after vaccination. This TCR derives from a man aged 50 to 69 who received an inactivated influenza vaccine. Donor details come from another sample of the same person, matched by shared clones.

The CDR3 is CAWLPGTLNTGELFF. The DNA is as follows: TGTGCCTGGCTCCCTGGGACCCTGAACACCGGGGAGCTGTTTTTT. The chain links TRBV30 with TRBJ2-2, with the D call perhaps TRBD1 or TRBD2, each one matching 5 bases. From cysteine to phenylalanine, the CDR3 is 15 amino acids long. Only CDR3 DNA remains: 45 bases, in frame from the first base. From the germline V gene (reference sequence), CDR1 is GTSNPN and CDR2 is SVGIG. Between the V and J ends, shortened by 5 bases and 1 base respectively, the junction contains 14 bases.